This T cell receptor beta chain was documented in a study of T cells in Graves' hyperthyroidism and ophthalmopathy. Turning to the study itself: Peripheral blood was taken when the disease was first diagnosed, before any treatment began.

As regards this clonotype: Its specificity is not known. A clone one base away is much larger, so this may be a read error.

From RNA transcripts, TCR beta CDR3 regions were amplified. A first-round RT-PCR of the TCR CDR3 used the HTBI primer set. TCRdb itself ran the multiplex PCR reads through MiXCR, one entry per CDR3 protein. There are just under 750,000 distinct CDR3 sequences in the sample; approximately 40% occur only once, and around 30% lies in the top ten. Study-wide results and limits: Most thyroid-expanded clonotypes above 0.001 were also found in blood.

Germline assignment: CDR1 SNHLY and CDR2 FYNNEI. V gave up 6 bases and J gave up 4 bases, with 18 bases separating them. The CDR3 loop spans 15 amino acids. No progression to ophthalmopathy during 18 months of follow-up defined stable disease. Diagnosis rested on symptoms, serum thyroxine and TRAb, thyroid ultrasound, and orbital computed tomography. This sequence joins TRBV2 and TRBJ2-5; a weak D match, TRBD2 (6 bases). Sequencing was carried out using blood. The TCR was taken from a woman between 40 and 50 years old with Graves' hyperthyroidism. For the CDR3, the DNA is TGTGCCAGCAGCGGGAGTGGAGGGCGGCTAGAGACCCAGTACTTC. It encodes CASSGSGGRLETQYF.